A selection of T cell receptor beta chains follows, all from one sample in a study of shared clonotypes between healthy human individuals. Only in-frame clones appear in the TCRdb table, and some are missing; sequencing was by immunoSEQ multiplex PCR. The table includes hundreds of thousands of clones, roughly 96% detected once. What was sequenced was naive CD8+ T cells sorted from blood. Receptors originate from a woman in her 30s in good health. Both conserved end residues are part of each CDR3. Each record gives: clone size, J gene, V gene, D gene, CDR3 protein, CDR3 DNA. The D gene is left open where the match is weak. Not all rows give a size; the values are once, few, many and, for expanded clones, a class.

NA | TRBJ2-7 | TRBV9 | NA | CASSVGGWGRGHEQYF | TGTGCCAGCAGCGTAGGAGGGTGGGGCAGGGGCCACGAGCAGTACTTC
NA | TRBJ2-5 | TRBV19 | NA | CASSPQGWETQYF | TGTGCCAGTAGCCCTCAGGGTTGGGAGACCCAGTACTTC
NA | TRBJ2-7 | TRBV9 | NA | CASSDRDAPYYEQYF | TGTGCCAGCAGCGACCGGGACGCGCCCTATTACGAGCAGTACTTC
NA | TRBJ2-1 | TRBV29-1 | NA | CSPRDNRNEQFF | TGCAGCCCCCGGGACAATAGAAATGAGCAGTTCTTC
NA | TRBJ2-7 | TRBV9 | TRBD2 | CASSARSGRAYEQYF | TGTGCCAGCAGCGCCCGTAGCGGGAGGGCATACGAGCAGTACTTC
NA | TRBJ2-7 | TRBV28 | TRBD1 | CASYPTGGVDEQYF | TGTGCCAGCTATCCCACAGGGGGAGTGGACGAGCAGTACTTC
NA | TRBJ2-7 | TRBV11-3 | TRBD2 | CASSLAGIAGECEQYF | TGTGCCAGCAGCTTAGCGGGGATAGCGGGAGAATGCGAGCAGTACTTC
once | TRBJ2-2 | TRBV5-1 | NA | CASSLRQDPGAGELFF | TGCGCCAGCAGCCTACGACAAGACCCGGGGGCCGGGGAGCTGTTTTTT
NA | TRBJ1-3 | TRBV7-9 | NA | CASSLGTGSKRGNTIYF | TGTGCCAGCAGCCTAGGAACAGGGTCTAAGAGAGGAAACACCATATATTTT
once | TRBJ2-7 | TRBV10-3 | TRBD2 | CAISDPPTSGRPEQYF | TGTGCCATCAGTGATCCGCCGACTAGCGGGAGGCCTGAGCAGTACTTC
NA | TRBJ2-5 | TRBV7-3 | TRBD2 | CASSSTSGRRETQYF | TGTGCCAGCAGCTCGACTAGCGGGAGAAGGGAGACCCAGTACTTC
NA | TRBJ2-7 | TRBV27 | NA | CASGLSVGEQYF | TGTGCCAGCGGACTTTCGGTTGGGGAGCAGTACTTC
few | TRBJ1-1 | TRBV5-1 | NA | CASSARGNTEAFF | TGCGCCAGCAGCGCGCGTGGGAACACTGAAGCTTTCTTT
NA | TRBJ1-2 | TRBV28 | TRBD1 | CASSHRDRGKTNYGYTF | TGTGCCAGCAGTCACCGGGACAGGGGCAAAACTAACTATGGCTACACCTTC
NA | TRBJ2-7 | TRBV2 | TRBD2 | CASGKEPGLVDYEQYF | TGTGCCAGCGGAAAAGAACCGGGACTAGTTGACTACGAGCAGTACTTC
NA | TRBJ2-7 | TRBV12-5 | TRBD1 | CASDRDIDEQYF | TGTGCTAGCGACAGGGACATTGACGAGCAGTACTTC
NA | TRBJ2-2 | TRBV27 | NA | CASSMSLSGELFF | TGTGCCAGCAGTATGTCTTTGTCCGGGGAGCTGTTTTTT
NA | TRBJ2-7 | TRBV28 | NA | CASSNTIGTAAYEQYF | TGTGCCAGCAGTAACACAATTGGGACTGCGGCCTACGAGCAGTACTTC
NA | TRBJ1-2 | TRBV7-9 | NA | CASSFYDSLPLGYGYTF | TGTGCCAGCAGCTTCTACGACAGCCTCCCCTTGGGGTATGGCTACACCTTC